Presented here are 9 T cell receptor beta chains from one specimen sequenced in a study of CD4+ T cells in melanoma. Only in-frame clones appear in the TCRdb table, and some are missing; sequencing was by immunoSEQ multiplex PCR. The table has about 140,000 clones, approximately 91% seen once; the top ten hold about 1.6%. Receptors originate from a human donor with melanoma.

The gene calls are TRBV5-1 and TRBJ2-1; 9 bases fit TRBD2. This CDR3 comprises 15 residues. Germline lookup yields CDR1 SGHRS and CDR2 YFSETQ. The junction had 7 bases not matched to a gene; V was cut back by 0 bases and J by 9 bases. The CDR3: CASSLEAGGLAEQFF. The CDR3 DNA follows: TGCGCCAGCAGCTTGGAAGCGGGGGGTCTGGCTGAGCAGTTCTTC.

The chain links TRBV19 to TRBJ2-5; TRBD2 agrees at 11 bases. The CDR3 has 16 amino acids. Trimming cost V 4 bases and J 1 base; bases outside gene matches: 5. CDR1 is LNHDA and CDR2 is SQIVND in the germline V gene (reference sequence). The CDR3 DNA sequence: TGTGCCAGTAGTAGGCTAGGGACTAGCGGCCAAGAGACCCAGTACTTC. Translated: CASSRLGTSGQETQYF.

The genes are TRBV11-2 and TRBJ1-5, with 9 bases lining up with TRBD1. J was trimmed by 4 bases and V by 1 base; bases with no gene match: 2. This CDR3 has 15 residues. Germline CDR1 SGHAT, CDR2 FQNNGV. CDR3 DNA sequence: TGTGCCAGCAGCTTAGGACAGGGGGGTAATCAGCCCCAGCATTTT. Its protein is CASSLGQGGNQPQHF.

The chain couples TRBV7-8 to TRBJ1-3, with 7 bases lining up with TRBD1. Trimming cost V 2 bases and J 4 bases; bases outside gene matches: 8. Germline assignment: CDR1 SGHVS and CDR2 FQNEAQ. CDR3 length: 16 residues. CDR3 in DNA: TGTGCCAGCAGCTTAAATAAGGGGGCGCGAGGAAACACCATATATTTT. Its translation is CASSLNKGARGNTIYF.

The CDR3 loop reads CASSHRGHGQPQHF. The CDR3 coding sequence is TGTGCCAGCAGCCACAGGGGTCACGGTCAGCCCCAGCATTTT. This chain uses TRBV7-8 with TRBJ1-5; 7 bases are shared with TRBD1. V dropped 5 bases and J dropped 6; count of bases not matched to a gene: 7. Germline V lookup: CDR1 SGHVS, CDR2 FQNEAQ. The CDR3 runs 14 residues.

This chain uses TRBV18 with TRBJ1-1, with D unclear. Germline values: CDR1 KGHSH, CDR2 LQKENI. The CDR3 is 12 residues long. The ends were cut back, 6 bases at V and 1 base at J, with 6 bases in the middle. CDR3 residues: CASSTSNTEAFF. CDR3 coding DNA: TGTGCCAGCTCGACTTCGAACACTGAAGCTTTCTTT.

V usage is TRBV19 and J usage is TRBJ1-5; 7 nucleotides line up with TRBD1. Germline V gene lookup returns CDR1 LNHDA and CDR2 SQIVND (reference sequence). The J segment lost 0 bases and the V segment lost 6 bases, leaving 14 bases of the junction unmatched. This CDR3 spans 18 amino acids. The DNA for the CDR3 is TGTGCCAGTAGCATACATCTACAGGGGCTCTATAGCAATCAGCCCCAGCATTTT. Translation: CASSIHLQGLYSNQPQHF.

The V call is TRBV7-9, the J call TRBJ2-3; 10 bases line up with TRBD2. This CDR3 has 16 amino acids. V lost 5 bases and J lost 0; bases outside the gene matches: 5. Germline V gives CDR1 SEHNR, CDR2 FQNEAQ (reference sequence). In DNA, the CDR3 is TGTGCCAGCAGCCGAACGACTAGCGGGAGCACAGATACGCAGTATTTT. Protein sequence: CASSRTTSGSTDTQYF.

CDR3 residues: CASSLGRTLTNSPLHF. CDR3 coding DNA: TGTGCCAGCAGTTTGGGTAGGACGCTTACTAATTCACCCCTCCACTTT. The V gene is TRBV27, the J gene TRBJ1-6; no firm D call. Per the germline V gene, CDR1 is MNHEY and CDR2 is SMNVEV (reference sequence). This CDR3 is 16 amino acids long. The ends were cut back, 3 bases at V and 6 bases at J, with 15 bases in the middle.